This T cell receptor (beta chain) was obtained from a study of cytomegalovirus exposure and HLA in healthy donors. Study-wide background: For the approximately 400 genotyped donors, about 81% fell within the Caucasian-associated ancestry cluster. Study-wide results and limits: Specificity for CMV antigens was confirmed in vitro for a few of the CMV-associated chains. One cluster of highly shared sequence variants probably arose as a sequencing artifact.

The CDR3 runs to 14 residues. The junction had 6 bases not matched to a gene; V was cut back by 3 bases and J by 5 bases. CDR1 is LNHDA and CDR2 is SQIVND in the germline V gene (reference sequence). PCR employed 60 Vbeta and 13 Jbeta primers. The repertoire was sequenced with immunoSEQ multiplex PCR; TCRdb's copy has only in-frame clones and lacks some. The sample shows 130,000 or so clones, approximately 74% of them seen only once. The sample holds many counts of this clone. The antigen is undetermined. The receptor's source is a male donor in good health and CMV-seronegative. The chain has TRBV19 and TRBJ2-7; 8 nucleotides align to TRBD2. Input material: PBMCs. The chain's CDR3 is CASSIRGGKDEQYF. For the CDR3, the DNA is TGTGCCAGTAGTATCCGGGGGGGTAAGGACGAGCAGTACTTC.